This T cell receptor (beta chain) appears in the sequencing data of a study of blood T cell repertoires in COVID-19. Looking at the study overall: Samples representing acute and convalescent COVID-19 were sourced from the United States, Italy and Spain.

TCRdb keeps only in-frame clones here, not all; method: immunoSEQ multiplex PCR. Of 200,000 to 300,000 clones in the sample, roughly 86% were seen once. The CDR3 has 15 residues. V shed 7 bases and J shed 5 bases, with 21 bases lying between them. The germline V gene has CDR1 SGHVS and CDR2 FQNEAQ. The sequenced material came from peripheral blood. This clonotype was sampled from a man in his forties who had recovered from COVID-19. This chain connects TRBV7-8 to TRBJ2-7; maybe TRBD2 (6 bases). In nucleotides, the CDR3 is TGTGCCAGCACCGGAGGGGCCGGGACCTTAGACGAGCAGTACTTC. This encodes CASTGGAGTLDEQYF.